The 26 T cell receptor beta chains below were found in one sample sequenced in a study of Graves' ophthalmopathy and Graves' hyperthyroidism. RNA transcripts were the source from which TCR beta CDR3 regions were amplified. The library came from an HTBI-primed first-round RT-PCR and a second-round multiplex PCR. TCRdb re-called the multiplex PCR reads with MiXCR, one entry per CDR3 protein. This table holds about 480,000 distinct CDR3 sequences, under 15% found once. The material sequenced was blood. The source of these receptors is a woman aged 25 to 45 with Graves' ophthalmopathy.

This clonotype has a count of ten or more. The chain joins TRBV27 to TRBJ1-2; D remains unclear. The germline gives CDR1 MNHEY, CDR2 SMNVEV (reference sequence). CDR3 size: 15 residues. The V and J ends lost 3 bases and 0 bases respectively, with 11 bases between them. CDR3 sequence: CASSFTVEANYGYTF. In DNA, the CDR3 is TGTGCCAGCAGTTTTACCGTCGAGGCTAACTATGGCTACACCTTC.

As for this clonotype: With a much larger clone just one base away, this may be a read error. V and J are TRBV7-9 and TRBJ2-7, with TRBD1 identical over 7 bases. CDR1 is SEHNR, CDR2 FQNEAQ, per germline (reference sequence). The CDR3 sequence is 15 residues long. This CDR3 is CASSSLSGGFHEQDF. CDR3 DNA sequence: TGTGCCAGCAGCTCCCTGTCAGGGGGATTCCATGAGCAGGACTTC.

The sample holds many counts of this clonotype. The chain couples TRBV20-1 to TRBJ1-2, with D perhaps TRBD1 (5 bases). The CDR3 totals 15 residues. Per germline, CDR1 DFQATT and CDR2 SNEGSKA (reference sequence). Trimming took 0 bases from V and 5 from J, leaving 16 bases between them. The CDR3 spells CSARDDPPDRYGYTF. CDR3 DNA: TGCAGTGCTAGAGATGATCCACCCGACAGATATGGCTACACCTTC.

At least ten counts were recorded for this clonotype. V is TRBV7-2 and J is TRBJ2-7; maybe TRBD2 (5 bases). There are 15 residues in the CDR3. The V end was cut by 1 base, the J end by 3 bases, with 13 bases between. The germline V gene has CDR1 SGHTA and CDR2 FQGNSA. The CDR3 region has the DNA TGTGCCAGCAGCTTAGGGACTCCCCCGGGCTACGAGCAGTACTTC. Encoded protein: CASSLGTPPGYEQYF. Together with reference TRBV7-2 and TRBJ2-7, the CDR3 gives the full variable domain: GAGVSQSPSNKVTEKGKDVELRCDPISGHTALYWYRQSLGQGLEFLIYFQGNSAPDKSGLPSDRFSAERTGGSVSTLTIQRTQQEDSAVYLCASSLGTPPGYEQYFGPGTRLTVT.

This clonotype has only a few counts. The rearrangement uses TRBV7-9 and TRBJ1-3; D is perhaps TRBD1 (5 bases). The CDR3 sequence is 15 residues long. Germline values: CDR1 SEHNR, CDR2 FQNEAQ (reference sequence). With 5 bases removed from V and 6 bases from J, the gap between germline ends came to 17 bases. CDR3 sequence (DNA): TGTGCCAGCAGCAGAGGTGTGGGGCTGGTAAACACCATATATTTT. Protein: CASSRGVGLVNTIYF.

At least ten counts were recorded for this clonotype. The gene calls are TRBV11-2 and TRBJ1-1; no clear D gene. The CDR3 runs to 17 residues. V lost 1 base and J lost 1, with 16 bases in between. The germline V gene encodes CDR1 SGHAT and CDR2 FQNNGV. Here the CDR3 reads CASSLVIPRQPNTEAFF. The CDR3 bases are TGTGCCAGCAGCTTAGTTATACCAAGGCAACCGAACACTGAAGCTTTCTTT.

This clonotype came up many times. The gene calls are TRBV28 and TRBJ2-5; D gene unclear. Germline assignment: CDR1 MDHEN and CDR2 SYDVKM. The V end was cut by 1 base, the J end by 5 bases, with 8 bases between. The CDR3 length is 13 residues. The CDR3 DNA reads TGTGCCAGCAGTTTATTAAACGGGGAGACCCAGTACTTC. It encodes CASSLLNGETQYF.

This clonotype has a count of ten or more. The CDR3 DNA is TGTGCCAGCAGTTCAACGCAGGGAAATCAGCCCCAGCATTTT. Translation gives CASSSTQGNQPQHF. V and J are TRBV12-3 or TRBV12-4 and TRBJ1-5; weak D call: TRBD1 (5 bases). This CDR3 contains 14 residues. The V end was cut by 4 bases, the J end by 4 bases, with 11 bases between.

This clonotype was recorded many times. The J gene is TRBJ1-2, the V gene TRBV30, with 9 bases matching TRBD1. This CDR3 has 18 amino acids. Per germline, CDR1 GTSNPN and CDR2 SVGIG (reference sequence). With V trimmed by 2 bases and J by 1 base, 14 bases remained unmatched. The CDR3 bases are TGTGCCTGGAGTTCCCTACGCCGGGACAGGGTGGTTAACTATGGCTACACCTTC. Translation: CAWSSLRRDRVVNYGYTF.

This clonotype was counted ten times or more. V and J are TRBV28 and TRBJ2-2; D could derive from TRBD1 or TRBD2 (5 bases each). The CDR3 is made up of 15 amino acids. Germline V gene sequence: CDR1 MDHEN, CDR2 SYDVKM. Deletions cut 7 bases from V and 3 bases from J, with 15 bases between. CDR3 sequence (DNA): TGTGCCAGCAACAGACTCCGAGGGGACACCGGGGAGCTGTTTTTT. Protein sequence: CASNRLRGDTGELFF.

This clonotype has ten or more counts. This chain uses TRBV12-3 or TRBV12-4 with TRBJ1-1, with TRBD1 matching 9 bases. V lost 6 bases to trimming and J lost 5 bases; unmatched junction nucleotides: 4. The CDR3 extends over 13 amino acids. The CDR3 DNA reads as TGTGCCAGCAGGGGACAGGGCTTGACTGAAGCTTTCTTT. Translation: CASRGQGLTEAFF.

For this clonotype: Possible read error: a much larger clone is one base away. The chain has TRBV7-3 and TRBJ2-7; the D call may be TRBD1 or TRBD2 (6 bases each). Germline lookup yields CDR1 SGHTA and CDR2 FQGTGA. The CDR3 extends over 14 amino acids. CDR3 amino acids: CAISPGAGSYEQYF. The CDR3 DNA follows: TGTGCCATCAGCCCGGGGGCAGGGAGTTACGAGCAGTACTTC. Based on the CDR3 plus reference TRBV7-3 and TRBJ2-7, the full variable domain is GAGVSQTPSNKVTEKGKYVELRCDPISGHTALYWYRQSLGQGPEFLIYFQGTGAADDSGLPNDRFFAVRPEGSVSTLKIQRTERGDSAVYLCAISPGAGSYEQYFGPGTRLTVT.

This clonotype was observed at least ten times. CDR3 in DNA: TGTGCCAGCAGCTCCAGGCTTTCCAGTTCCGAGCAGTACTTC. Translating gives CASSSRLSSSEQYF. The chain combines TRBV13 with TRBJ2-7; D unresolved. Deletions cut 4 bases from V and 6 bases from J, with 16 bases between. The CDR3 loop spans 14 amino acids. Germline V gene lookup returns CDR1 PRHDT and CDR2 FYEKMQ (reference sequence).

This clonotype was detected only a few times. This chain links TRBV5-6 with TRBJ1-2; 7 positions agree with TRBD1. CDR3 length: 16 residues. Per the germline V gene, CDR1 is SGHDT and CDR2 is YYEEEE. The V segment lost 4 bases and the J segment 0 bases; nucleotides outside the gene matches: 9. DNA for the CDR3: TGTGCCAGCAGCCTGGACAGGACCCCGCCTAACTATGGCTACACCTTC. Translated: CASSLDRTPPNYGYTF. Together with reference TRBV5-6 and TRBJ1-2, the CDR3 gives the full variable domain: DAGVTQSPTHLIKTRGQQVTLRCSPKSGHDTVSWYQQALGQGPQFIFQYYEEEERQRGNFPDRFSGHQFPNYSSELNVNALLLGDSALYLCASSLDRTPPNYGYTFGSGTRLTVV.

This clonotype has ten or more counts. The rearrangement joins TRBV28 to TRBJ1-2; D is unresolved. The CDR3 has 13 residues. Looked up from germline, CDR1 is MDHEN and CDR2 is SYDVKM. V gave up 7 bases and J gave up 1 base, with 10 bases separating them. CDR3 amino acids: CASTLSGNYGYTF. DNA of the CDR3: TGTGCCAGCACCCTCTCGGGTAACTATGGCTACACCTTC.

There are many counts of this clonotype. The CDR3 region has the DNA TGTGCCAGCAGCCAAAACTATGGCTACACCTTC. It is translated as CASSQNYGYTF. The chain is built from TRBV12-3 or TRBV12-4 and TRBJ1-2; D call uncertain. CDR3 size: 11 residues. V lost 6 bases, J lost 2 bases, and 4 bases lay in between.

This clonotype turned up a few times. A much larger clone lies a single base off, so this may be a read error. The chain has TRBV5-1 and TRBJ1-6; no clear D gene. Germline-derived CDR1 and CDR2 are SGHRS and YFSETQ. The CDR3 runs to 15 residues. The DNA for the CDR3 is TGCGCCAACAGCCCCACGGTACAGCCTAATTCACCCCTCCACTTT. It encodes CANSPTVQPNSPLHF.

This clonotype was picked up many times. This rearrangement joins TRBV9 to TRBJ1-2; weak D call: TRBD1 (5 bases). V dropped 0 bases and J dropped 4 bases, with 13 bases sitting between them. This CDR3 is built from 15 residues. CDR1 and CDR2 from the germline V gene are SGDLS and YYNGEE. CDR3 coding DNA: TGTGCCAGCAGCGTAGATGTGGATGGGGCCTATGGCTACACCTTC. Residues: CASSVDVDGAYGYTF.

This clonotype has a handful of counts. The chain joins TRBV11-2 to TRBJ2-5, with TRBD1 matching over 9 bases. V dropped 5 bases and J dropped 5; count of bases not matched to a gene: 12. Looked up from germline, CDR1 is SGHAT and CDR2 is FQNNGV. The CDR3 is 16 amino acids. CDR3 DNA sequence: TGTGCCAGCAGCATGCTGCGGGGACAGGGAGGGGAGACCCAGTACTTC. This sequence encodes CASSMLRGQGGETQYF.

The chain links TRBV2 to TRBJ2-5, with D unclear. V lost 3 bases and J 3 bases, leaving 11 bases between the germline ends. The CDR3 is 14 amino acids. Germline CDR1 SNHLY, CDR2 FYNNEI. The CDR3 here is CASSDEVSKETQYF. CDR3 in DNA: TGTGCCAGCAGTGACGAGGTCTCTAAAGAGACCCAGTACTTC.

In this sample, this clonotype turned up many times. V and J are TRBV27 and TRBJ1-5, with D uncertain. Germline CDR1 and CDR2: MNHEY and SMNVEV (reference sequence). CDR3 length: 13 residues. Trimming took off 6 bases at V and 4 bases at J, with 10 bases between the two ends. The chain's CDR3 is CASRVGINQPQHF. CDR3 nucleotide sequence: TGTGCCAGCAGGGTAGGCATTAATCAGCCCCAGCATTTT.

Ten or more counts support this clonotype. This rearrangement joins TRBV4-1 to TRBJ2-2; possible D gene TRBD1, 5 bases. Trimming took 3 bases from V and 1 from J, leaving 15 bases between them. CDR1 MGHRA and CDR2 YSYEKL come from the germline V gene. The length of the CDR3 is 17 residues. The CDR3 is CASSHVQGVRNTGELFF. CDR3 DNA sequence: TGCGCCAGCAGCCACGTACAAGGGGTCAGGAACACCGGGGAGCTGTTTTTT.

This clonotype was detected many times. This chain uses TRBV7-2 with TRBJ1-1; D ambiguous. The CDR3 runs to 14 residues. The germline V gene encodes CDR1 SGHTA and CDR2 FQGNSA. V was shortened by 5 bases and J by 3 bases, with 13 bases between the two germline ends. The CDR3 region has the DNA TGTGCCAGCAGCGTCCTGGTGATTGACACTGAAGCTTTCTTT. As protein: CASSVLVIDTEAFF.

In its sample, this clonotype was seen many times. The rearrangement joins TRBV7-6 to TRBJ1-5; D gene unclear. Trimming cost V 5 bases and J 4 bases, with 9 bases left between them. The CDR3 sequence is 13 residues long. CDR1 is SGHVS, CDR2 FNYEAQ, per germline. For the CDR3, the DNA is TGTGCCAGCAGCGCAACCCGGAATCAGCCCCAGCATTTT. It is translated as CASSATRNQPQHF. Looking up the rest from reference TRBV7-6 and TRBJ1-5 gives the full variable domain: GAGVSQSPRYKVTKRGQDVALRCDPISGHVSLYWYRQALGQGPEFLTYFNYEAQQDKSGLPNDRFSAERPEGSISTLTIQRTEQRDSAMYRCASSATRNQPQHFGDGTRLSIL.

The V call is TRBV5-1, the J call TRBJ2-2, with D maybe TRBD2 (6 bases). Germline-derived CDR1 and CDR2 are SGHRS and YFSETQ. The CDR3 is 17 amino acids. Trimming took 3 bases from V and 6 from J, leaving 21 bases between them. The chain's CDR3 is CASSWDFRRVEAGELFF. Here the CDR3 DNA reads TGCGCCAGCAGCTGGGACTTCAGAAGGGTAGAGGCCGGGGAGCTGTTTTTT.

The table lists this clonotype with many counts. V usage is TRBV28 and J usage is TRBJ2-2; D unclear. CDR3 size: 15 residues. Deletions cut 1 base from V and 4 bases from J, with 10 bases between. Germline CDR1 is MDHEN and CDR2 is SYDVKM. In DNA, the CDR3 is TGTGCCAGCAGTTTATCTAAGGTCGTCACCGGGGAGCTGTTTTTT. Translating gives CASSLSKVVTGELFF.